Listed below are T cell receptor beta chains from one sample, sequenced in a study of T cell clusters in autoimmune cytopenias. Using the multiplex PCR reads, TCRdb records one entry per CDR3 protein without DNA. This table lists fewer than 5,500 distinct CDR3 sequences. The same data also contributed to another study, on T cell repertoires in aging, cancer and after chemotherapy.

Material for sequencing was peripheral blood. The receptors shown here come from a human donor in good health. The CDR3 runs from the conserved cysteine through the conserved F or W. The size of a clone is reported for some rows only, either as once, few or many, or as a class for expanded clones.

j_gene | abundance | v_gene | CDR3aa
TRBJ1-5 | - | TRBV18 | CASSPYRQGSGQPQHF
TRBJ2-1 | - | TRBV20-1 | CSARTRGSLGSYNEQFF
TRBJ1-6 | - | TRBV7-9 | CASSTKGGGSPLHF
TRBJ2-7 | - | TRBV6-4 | CASSDGRGLPGEQYF
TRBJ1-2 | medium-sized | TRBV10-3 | CAISGGMRQSGYGYTF
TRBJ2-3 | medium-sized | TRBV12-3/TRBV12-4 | CASSLVRSGGQYF
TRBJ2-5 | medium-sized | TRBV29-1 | CSVRGAQETQYF
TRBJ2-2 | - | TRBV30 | CAWNYRVYTGELFF
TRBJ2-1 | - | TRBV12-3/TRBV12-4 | CASSFTAGRLAGRYTTYNEQFF
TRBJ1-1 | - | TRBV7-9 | CATYVDGNTEAFF
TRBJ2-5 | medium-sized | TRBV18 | CASSSDRVEVETQYF
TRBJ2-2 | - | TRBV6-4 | CASSVGDTGELFF
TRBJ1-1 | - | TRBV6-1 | CASRAGTGALNTEAFF
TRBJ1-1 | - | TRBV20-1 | CSARHRVENTEAFF
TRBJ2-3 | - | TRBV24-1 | CATSDILQTGGGDTQYF
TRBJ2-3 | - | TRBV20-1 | CSAMPSRQGNTDTQYF
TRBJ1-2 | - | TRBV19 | CASQPGQGNYGYTF
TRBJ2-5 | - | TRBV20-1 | CSARTTGLARGETQYF
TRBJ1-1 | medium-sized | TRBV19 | CASSKGDRDKGEAFF
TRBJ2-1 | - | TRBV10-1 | CASSESTSGIYNEQFF
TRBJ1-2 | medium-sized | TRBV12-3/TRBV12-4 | CASSLGASNYGYTF
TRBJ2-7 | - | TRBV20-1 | CSARGIAGSYEQYF
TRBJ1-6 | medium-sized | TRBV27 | CASSWAGPNTYNSPLHF
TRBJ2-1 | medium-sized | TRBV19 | CASRSGSINEQFF
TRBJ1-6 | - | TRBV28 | CASRGRTGGDSPLHF
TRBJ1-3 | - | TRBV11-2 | CASSLNMFENTIYF
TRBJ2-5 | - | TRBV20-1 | CSALYREETQYF
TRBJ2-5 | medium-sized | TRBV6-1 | CASRPGLADLKETQYF
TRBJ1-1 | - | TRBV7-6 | CASAPVPTEAFF
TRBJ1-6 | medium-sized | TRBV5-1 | CASSLDGRGDSPLHF
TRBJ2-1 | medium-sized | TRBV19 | CASSLEATGYNEQFF
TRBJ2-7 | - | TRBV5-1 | CASSPTTTEGGGKQYF
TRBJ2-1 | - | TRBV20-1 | CSARAERESYNEQFF
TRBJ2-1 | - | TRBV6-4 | CASSDSGGAREQFF
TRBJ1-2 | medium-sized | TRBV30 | CAWSVLSYGYTF
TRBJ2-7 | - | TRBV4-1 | CASSQVLAGAVQYF
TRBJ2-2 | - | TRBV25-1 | CASSESGTGELFF
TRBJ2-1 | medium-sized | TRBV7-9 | CASSPQGLAEQFF
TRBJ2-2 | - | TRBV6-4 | CASSDEYTGELFF
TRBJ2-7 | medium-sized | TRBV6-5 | CASRKTGVNEQYF
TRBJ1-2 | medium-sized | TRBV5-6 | CASSLRGGDGYTF
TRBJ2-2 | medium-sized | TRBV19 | CASSIDGNTGELFF
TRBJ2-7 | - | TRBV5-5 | CASSLTGISSSYEQYF
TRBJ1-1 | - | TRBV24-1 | CATSSSPGQGASLDTEAFF
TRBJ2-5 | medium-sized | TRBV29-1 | CSVVAGAAETQYF
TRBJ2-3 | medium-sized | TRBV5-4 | CASSPDLVRTDTQYF
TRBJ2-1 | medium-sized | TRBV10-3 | CAISERLAGAGGNEQFF
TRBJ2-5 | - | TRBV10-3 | CATSRAIAGTETQYF
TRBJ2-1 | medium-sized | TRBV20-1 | CSARDGARYGEQFF
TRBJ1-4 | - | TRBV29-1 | CSVDGGSHNEKLFF
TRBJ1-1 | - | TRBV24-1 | CATSGEKLGGAFF
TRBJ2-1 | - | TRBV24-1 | CATSDFGAKYNEQFF
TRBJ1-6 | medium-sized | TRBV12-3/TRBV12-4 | CASRLAGSYNSPLHF
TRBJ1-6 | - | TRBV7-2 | CASSLNSGAINNSPLHF
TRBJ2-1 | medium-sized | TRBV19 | CARKLSGRAGEQFF
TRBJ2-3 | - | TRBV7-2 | CASRGGLAGGTDTQYF